The 14 T cell receptor beta chains reported below all come from one sample, sequenced in a study of molecular identifiers for immune sequencing clone quantification. TCRdb itself ran the PCR reads through MiXCR, one entry per CDR3 protein. The sample records around 65,000 distinct CDR3 sequences, around 20% being singletons. The sample taken for sequencing was naive CD8+ T cells from blood, with Jurkat cell RNA spiked in. Subset defined: FACS-sorted CD8+CD4-CCR7+CD45RA+ naive T cells. The receptors originated from a human donor in good health. Some libraries in this study had Jurkat cell RNA spiked in.

This clonotype came up many times. The chain carries TRBV3-1 and TRBJ2-2; D is uncertain. Trimming took off 4 bases at V and 0 bases at J, with 15 bases between the two ends. Germline values: CDR1 LGHDT, CDR2 YNNKEL (reference sequence). CDR3 length equals 17 residues. Written as DNA, the CDR3 is TGTGCCAGCAGCCTCAAGTCGTTGTCCACGAACACCGGGGAGCTGTTTTTT. This encodes CASSLKSLSTNTGELFF.

To note about this clonotype: A much larger clone differs by one base, so this may be a read error. Lacking the conserved final phenylalanine or tryptophan, this CDR3 likely reflects a read error. This rearrangement joins TRBV13 to TRBJ2-7, with D tentatively TRBD2 (6 bases). This CDR3 contains 15 residues. Trimming took off 3 bases at V and 2 bases at J, with 14 bases between the two ends. Per germline, CDR1 PRHDT and CDR2 FYEKMQ (reference sequence). The CDR3 loop is CASSLGGVGTYEQYL. The DNA of the CDR3 is TGTGCCAGCAGCTTGGGCGGGGTGGGCACCTACGAGCAGTACCTC.

This clonotype occurred many times. J is TRBJ2-1 and V is TRBV7-9; TRBD2 matches 12 bases. The CDR3 extends over 18 amino acids. With 2 bases clipped from V and 6 bases from J, the junction kept 11 bases outside the gene matches. Germline values: CDR1 SEHNR, CDR2 FQNEAQ (reference sequence). The CDR3 nucleotides are TGTGCCAGCAGCTTACGAATTCTCCTAGCGGGAGGGTTCAATGAGCAGTTCTTC. Amino acids: CASSLRILLAGGFNEQFF.

The chain is built from TRBV7-9 and TRBJ2-7; D might be TRBD1 (6 bases). Trimming left V 2 bases short and J 7 bases short, with 18 bases between. The CDR3 covers 15 residues. Germline V gene data show CDR1 as SEHNR and CDR2 as FQNEAQ (reference sequence). For the CDR3, the DNA is TGTGCCAGCAGCTTAAAAACAGGGTTAACGGGAGAGCAGTACTTC. It encodes CASSLKTGLTGEQYF.

This clonotype was detected ten times or more. The chain uses TRBV13 and TRBJ2-3, with 10 bases matching TRBD2. Germline trimming cut 2 bases from V and 2 bases from J; bases unmatched to any gene: 7. CDR1 is PRHDT, CDR2 FYEKMQ, per germline (reference sequence). This CDR3 is 17 amino acids long. This CDR3 is CASSLNLAGVPTDTQYF. CDR3 coding DNA: TGTGCCAGCAGCTTAAACCTAGCGGGAGTCCCCACAGATACGCAGTATTTT.

The chain has TRBV5-1 and TRBJ2-7; the D is unclear. From germline, CDR1 is SGHRS and CDR2 YFSETQ. The CDR3 is made up of 12 amino acids. Trimming pared 4 bases from V and 2 bases from J, leaving 7 bases between. The CDR3 reads CASSGCTYEQYF. The CDR3 bases are TGCGCCAGCAGCGGCTGTACCTACGAGCAGTACTTC.

This clonotype was detected many times. The chain employs TRBV27 and TRBJ2-7; weak D call: TRBD2 (5 bases). Per germline, CDR1 MNHEY and CDR2 SMNVEV (reference sequence). The CDR3 runs to 13 residues. V lost 5 bases and J 2 bases, leaving 10 bases between the germline ends. The DNA for the CDR3 is TGTGCCAGCAGTCCCGGACTGGCCTACGAGCAGTACTTC. This translates into CASSPGLAYEQYF.

Note on this clonotype: A much larger clonotype is one base distant, so this may be a read error. V and J are TRBV28 and TRBJ2-3; perhaps TRBD2 as D (5 bases). V lost 5 bases and J lost 0, with 12 bases in between. CDR3 length equals 15 residues. CDR1 MDHEN and CDR2 SYDVKM come from the germline V gene. The CDR3 here is CASSLLRGSTDTQYF. The CDR3 nucleotides are TGTGCCAGCAGTCTCCTTCGCGGGAGCACAGATACGCAGTATTTT.

This clonotype was seen many times. The chain couples TRBV11-3 to TRBJ2-2; tentative D call: TRBD2 (6 bases). This CDR3 has 17 residues. Trimming removed 0 bases at V and 1 base at J, with 12 bases between. From germline, CDR1 is SGHNT and CDR2 YENEEA. The DNA for the CDR3 is TGTGCCAGCAGCTTAGATATAGCGGAAGAGAACACCGGGGAGCTGTTTTTT. The encoded protein is CASSLDIAEENTGELFF.

This clonotype was recorded at least ten times. The genes are TRBV29-1 and TRBJ1-2; D is ambiguous. This CDR3 has 15 residues. Germline V CDR1 and CDR2: SQVTM, ANQGSEA. V was shortened by 5 bases and J by 5 bases, with 21 bases between the two germline ends. DNA of the CDR3: TGCAGCGTTCCCCGAACGGAGGTCCCTAGGTATGGCTACACCTTC. It translates to CSVPRTEVPRYGYTF.

Points on this clonotype: This sequence may be a read error, since a much larger clone differs from it by one base. The V gene is TRBV6-2 or TRBV6-3, the J gene TRBJ2-1; D call uncertain. CDR1 and CDR2 (germline): MNHEY, SVGEGT. CDR3 length: 14 residues. Trimming took 2 bases from V and 8 from J, leaving 13 bases between them. In nucleotides, the CDR3 is TGTGCCAGCAGTTACGGCCCCCCCATCGATGAGCAGTTCTTC. This gives the protein CASSYGPPIDEQFF.

This clonotype has at least ten counts. This rearrangement joins TRBV3-1 to TRBJ2-7; D is perhaps TRBD1 or TRBD2 (6 bases each). V was trimmed by 0 bases and J by 2 bases, leaving 14 bases between them. This CDR3 comprises 16 residues. Per the germline V gene, CDR1 is LGHDT and CDR2 is YNNKEL (reference sequence). CDR3 sequence (DNA): TGTGCCAGCAGCCAAGATGGGGGGACACTAGCCTACGAGCAGTACTTC. Amino acids: CASSQDGGTLAYEQYF.

This clonotype was counted ten times or more. The chain has TRBV4-1 and TRBJ2-1; TRBD2 aligns across 8 bases. Losses at the gene ends were 0 bases for V and 3 bases for J; bases not matched to a gene: 7. In germline, CDR1 is MGHRA, CDR2 YSYEKL. CDR3 length equals 17 residues. The CDR3 is CASSQDPGRAFYNEQFF. In DNA, the CDR3 is TGCGCCAGCAGCCAAGATCCCGGGAGGGCCTTCTACAATGAGCAGTTCTTC.

Ten or more counts support this clonotype. The J gene is TRBJ2-7, the V gene TRBV6-6; TRBD2 agrees at 10 bases. The CDR3 runs to 14 residues. V dropped 5 bases and J dropped 6; count of bases not matched to a gene: 7. Germline CDR1 reads MNHNY; CDR2 reads SVGAGI (reference sequence). This chain's CDR3 is CASSASRLAGEQYF. CDR3 nucleotide sequence: TGTGCCAGCAGTGCCTCGAGACTAGCGGGCGAGCAGTACTTC.